This is a list of T cell receptor beta chains from one sample in a study of T cell responses to AZD1222 COVID-19 vaccine. Measured with immunoSEQ multiplex PCR; TCRdb has only the in-frame clones, and not every one. The sample includes about 44,000 clones, 75% to 85% of them seen just once. The sample here was peripheral blood, taken on day 0 of AZD1222 vaccination. All receptors derive from an adult in good health. CDR3s include the opening cysteine and the closing phenylalanine or tryptophan. D genes are given only for firm matches. The size of a clone is reported for some rows only, either as once, few or many, or as a class for expanded clones.

V	size	D	J	CDR3	DNA
TRBV15	-	-	TRBJ2-1	CATSRDRQRNEQFF	TGTGCCACCAGCAGAGATCGCCAGCGTAATGAGCAGTTCTTC
TRBV13	-	TRBD1	TRBJ1-4	CASSRRDSINEKLFF	TGTGCCAGCAGCCGCCGGGACAGCATAAATGAAAAACTGTTTTTT
TRBV5-1	-	-	TRBJ2-2	CASSSLAGAGELFF	TGCGCCAGCAGCTCCCTCGCCGGGGCCGGGGAGCTGTTTTTT
TRBV7-9	-	-	TRBJ2-5	CASSLGGTQETQYF	TGTGCCAGCAGCTTAGGCGGGACACAAGAGACCCAGTACTTC
TRBV30	-	TRBD1	TRBJ2-7	CACLWGQTYEQYF	TGTGCCTGTCTCTGGGGACAGACCTACGAGCAGTACTTC
TRBV27	few	TRBD2	TRBJ2-7	CASSLSGTSGEQYF	TGTGCCAGCAGTTTAAGCGGGACTAGTGGTGAGCAGTACTTC
TRBV5-1	-	-	TRBJ1-2	CASSPVAANYGYTF	TGCGCCAGCAGCCCTGTGGCGGCTAACTATGGCTACACCTTC
TRBV18	-	-	TRBJ2-5	CASSPGSPEETQYF	TGTGCCAGCTCACCAGGCAGCCCTGAAGAGACCCAGTACTTC
TRBV5-1	-	-	TRBJ1-4	CASSLRGAREEKLFF	TGCGCCAGCAGCTTGCGGGGGGCTAGAGAAGAAAAACTGTTTTTT
TRBV3-1/TRBV3-2	-	TRBD2	TRBJ2-5	CASSQGRRGVQETQYF	TGTGCCAGCAGCCAAGGACGACGGGGGGTCCAAGAGACCCAGTACTTC
TRBV28	-	-	TRBJ1-4	CASFTSGQGSAEKLFF	TGTGCCAGCTTCACCTCGGGGCAGGGGAGTGCGGAAAAACTGTTTTTT
TRBV19	-	-	TRBJ1-1	CAVEGGNTEAFF	TGTGCCGTTGAGGGGGGGAACACTGAAGCTTTCTTT
TRBV21-1	-	-	TRBJ1-1	CASRRRAPEAFF	TGTGCCAGCAGGAGGAGGGCCCCTGAAGCTTTCTTT
TRBV6-5	-	-	TRBJ1-1	CASRNSGENTEAFF	TGTGCCAGCAGGAACTCGGGAGAGAACACTGAAGCTTTCTTT
TRBV2	-	-	TRBJ1-2	CASRVGGYTF	TGTGCCAGCAGGGTAGGGGGCTACACCTTC
TRBV7-9	once	-	TRBJ2-1	CASSLVLAAYNEQFF	TGTGCCAGCAGCTTAGTACTCGCGGCCTACAATGAGCAGTTCTTC
TRBV9	-	TRBD2	TRBJ2-7	CASSVGLAESYEQYF	TGTGCCAGCAGCGTAGGCCTAGCGGAGTCCTACGAGCAGTACTTC
TRBV12-3/TRBV12-4	-	-	TRBJ1-4	CASASLGEKLFF	TGTGCCAGCGCGTCCCTCGGCGAAAAACTGTTTTTT
TRBV5-1	-	TRBD1	TRBJ2-3	CASSRTGTGVTDTQYF	TGCGCCAGCAGCCGTACCGGGACAGGGGTCACAGATACGCAGTATTTT
TRBV3-1/TRBV3-2	-	TRBD2	TRBJ2-1	CASSPSGLEQFF	TGTGCCAGCAGCCCTAGCGGCCTCGAGCAGTTCTTC
TRBV6-5	-	-	TRBJ2-7	CASSYAGHDEQYF	TGTGCCAGCAGTTACGCGGGGCACGACGAGCAGTACTTC
TRBV3-1/TRBV3-2	-	TRBD1	TRBJ2-5	CASSQGDSNQETQYF	TGTGCCAGCAGCCAAGGGGACAGCAACCAAGAGACCCAGTACTTC
TRBV7-8	-	TRBD1	TRBJ1-1	CASSPRDRGNTEAFF	TGTGCCAGCAGCCCGCGGGACAGGGGGAACACTGAAGCTTTCTTT
TRBV3-1/TRBV3-2	-	-	TRBJ1-6	CASSHGRFGLSPLHF	TGTGCCAGCAGCCACGGGAGGTTTGGTTTATCACCCCTCCACTTT
TRBV25-1	-	-	TRBJ2-6	CASSEGGSSGANVLTF	TGTGCCAGCAGTGAAGGGGGAAGCTCTGGGGCCAACGTCCTGACTTTC
TRBV18	-	-	TRBJ1-2	CASSPRVAAGYGYTF	TGTGCCAGCTCACCACGTGTCGCAGCGGGCTATGGCTACACCTTC
TRBV4-1	-	-	TRBJ2-1	CASSQVGQRNEQFF	TGCGCCAGCAGCCAAGTAGGCCAGCGCAATGAGCAGTTCTTC
TRBV4-1	-	-	TRBJ1-2	CASSQGVAGGYTF	TGCGCCAGCAGCCAAGGAGTAGCGGGAGGCTACACCTTC
TRBV7-2	-	-	TRBJ2-1	CASSWDENSYNEQFF	TGTGCCAGCAGCTGGGACGAGAACTCCTACAATGAGCAGTTCTTC
TRBV28	once	TRBD1	TRBJ2-7	CASSLRDRVKGGEQYF	TGTGCCAGCAGTTTAAGGGACAGGGTCAAAGGGGGCGAGCAGTACTTC
TRBV30	-	-	TRBJ2-2	CAWSRYPGELFF	TGTGCCTGGAGTCGATATCCCGGGGAGCTGTTTTTT
TRBV9	-	-	TRBJ2-5	CASSLLGETQYF	TGTGCCAGCAGCCTCCTCGGGGAGACCCAGTACTTC
TRBV25-1	-	-	TRBJ1-1	CASSDLSRDTEAFF	TGTGCCAGCAGTGATTTGAGTAGGGACACTGAAGCTTTCTTT
TRBV30	-	TRBD2	TRBJ2-7	CAWNRGSSYEQYF	TGTGCCTGGAATCGCGGGAGCTCCTACGAGCAGTACTTC
TRBV9	few	-	TRBJ1-3	CASSVGGGPGNTIYF	TGTGCCAGCAGCGTAGGAGGGGGGCCTGGAAACACCATATATTTT
TRBV30	once	-	TRBJ1-4	CAWSVRLRPEEKLFF	TGTGCCTGGAGTGTACGACTCCGGCCCGAGGAAAAACTGTTTTTT
TRBV30	-	TRBD1	TRBJ1-2	CAWRRRDSANYGYTF	TGTGCCTGGAGACGCCGGGACAGCGCTAACTATGGCTACACCTTC
TRBV10-1	-	-	TRBJ2-5	CASSVAGEETQYF	TGCGCCAGCAGTGTGGCAGGTGAAGAGACCCAGTACTTC
TRBV7-9	-	-	TRBJ2-7	CASSFGREQYF	TGTGCCAGCAGCTTCGGGCGCGAGCAGTACTTC
TRBV5-1	-	-	TRBJ2-2	CASSSHYANTGELFF	TGCGCCAGCAGCTCCCATTACGCGAACACCGGGGAGCTGTTTTTT
TRBV19	-	TRBD1	TRBJ2-7	CASSGRDSSYEQYF	TGTGCCAGTAGTGGTCGGGACAGCTCCTACGAGCAGTACTTC